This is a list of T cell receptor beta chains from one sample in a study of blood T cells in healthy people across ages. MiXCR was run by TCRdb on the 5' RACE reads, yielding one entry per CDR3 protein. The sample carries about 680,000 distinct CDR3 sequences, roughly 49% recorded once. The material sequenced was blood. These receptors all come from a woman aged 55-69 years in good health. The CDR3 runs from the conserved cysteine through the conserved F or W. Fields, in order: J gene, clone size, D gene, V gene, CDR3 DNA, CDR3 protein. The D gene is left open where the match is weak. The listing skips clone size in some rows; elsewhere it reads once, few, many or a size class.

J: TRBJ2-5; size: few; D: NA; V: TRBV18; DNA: TGTGCCAGCTCAAGCCCAGGGGTTCGGGAGACCCAGTACTTC; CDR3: CASSSPGVRETQYF
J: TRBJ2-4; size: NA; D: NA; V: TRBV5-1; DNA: TGCGCCAGCAGCTTGCCGCCGTTCTTGGGCAAAAACATTCAGTACTTC; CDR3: CASSLPPFLGKNIQYF
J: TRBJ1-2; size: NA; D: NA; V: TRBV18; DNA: TGTGCCAGCCCACCACCGGCAGGCGACTACGGCTACACCTTC; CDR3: CASPPPAGDYGYTF
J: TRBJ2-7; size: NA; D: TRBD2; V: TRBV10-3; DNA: TGTGCCATCAGTGCGAGGACTAGCGGGGGGGAGCAGTACTTC; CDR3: CAISARTSGGEQYF
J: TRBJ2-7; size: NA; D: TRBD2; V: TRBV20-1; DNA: TGCAGGGGACTAGCGGGTAACAATGAGCAGTACTTC; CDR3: CRGLAGNNEQYF
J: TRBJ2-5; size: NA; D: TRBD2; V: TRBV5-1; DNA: TGCGCCAGCAGATACGGAGCGGGGGAAGAGACCCAGTACTTC; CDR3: CASRYGAGEETQYF
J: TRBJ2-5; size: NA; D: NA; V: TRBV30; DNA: TGTGCCTGGAGGGCCAACCAAGAGACCCAGTACTTC; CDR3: CAWRANQETQYF
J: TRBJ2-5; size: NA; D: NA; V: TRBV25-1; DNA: TGTGCCAGCAGTGCGGGACGAGCGGGGTACTTC; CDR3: CASSAGRAGYF
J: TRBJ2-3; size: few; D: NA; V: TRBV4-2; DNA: TGTGCCAGCAGCCGAGAGAGGACATATACGCAGTATTTT; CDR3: CASSRERTYTQYF
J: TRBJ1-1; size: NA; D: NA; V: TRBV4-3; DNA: TGCGCCAGCGGCCAATCTGACAGGACCCCAGCTGAAGCTTTCTTT; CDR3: CASGQSDRTPAEAFF
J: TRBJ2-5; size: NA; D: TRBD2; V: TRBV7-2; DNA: TGTGCCAGCAGCTTAGGCCAGGGGACTAGCGCTTCAATGAAGCAGTACTTC; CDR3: CASSLGQGTSASMKQYF
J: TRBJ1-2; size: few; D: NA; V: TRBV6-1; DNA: TGTGCCAGCCGCAAGACCGGGACGATTTATGGCTACACCTTC; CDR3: CASRKTGTIYGYTF
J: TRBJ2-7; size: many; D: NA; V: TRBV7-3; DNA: TGTGCCAGCAGCCTCCAAGGCGGTTCCTACGAGCAGTACTTC; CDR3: CASSLQGGSYEQYF
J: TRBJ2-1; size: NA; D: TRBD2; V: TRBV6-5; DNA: TGTGCCAGCAGTCGTGCCCGGACTAGCGGGACATATGAGCAGTTCTTC; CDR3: CASSRARTSGTYEQFF
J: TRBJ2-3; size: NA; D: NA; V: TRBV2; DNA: TGTGCCAGCAGTGAACTCTTTAGCTCCGAAGGCACAGATACGCAGTATTTT; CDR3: CASSELFSSEGTDTQYF
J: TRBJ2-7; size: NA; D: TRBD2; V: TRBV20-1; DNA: TGCAGTGCTAGTAAGCCTAGCGGGACAAACAATGAGCAGTACTTC; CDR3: CSASKPSGTNNEQYF
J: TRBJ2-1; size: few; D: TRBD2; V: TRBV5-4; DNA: TGTGCCAGCAGCTTGTTCGATCGGGAGGTTGGGGACAATGAGCAGTTCTTC; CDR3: CASSLFDREVGDNEQFF
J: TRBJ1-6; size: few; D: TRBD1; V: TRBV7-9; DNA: TGTGCCAGCAGCTTAGCGGGACAGCAGAATTCACCCCTCCACTTT; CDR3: CASSLAGQQNSPLHF
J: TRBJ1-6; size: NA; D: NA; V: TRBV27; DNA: TGTGCCAGCAGACCTACCTTTCATAATTCACCCCTCCACTTT; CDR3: CASRPTFHNSPLHF
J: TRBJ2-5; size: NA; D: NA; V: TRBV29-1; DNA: TGCAGCTCCTCGGGACAAAACTACAATGAGCAGTACTTC; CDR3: CSSSGQNYNEQYF
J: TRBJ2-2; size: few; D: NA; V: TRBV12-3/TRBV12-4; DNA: TGTGCCAGCAGTTTCGACGGGATTACCGGGGAGCTGTTTTTT; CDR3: CASSFDGITGELFF
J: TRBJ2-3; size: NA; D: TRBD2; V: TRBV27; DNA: TGTGCCAGCAGTTCTCACCTGACTAGCGGTAGCACAGATACGCAGTATTTT; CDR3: CASSSHLTSGSTDTQYF